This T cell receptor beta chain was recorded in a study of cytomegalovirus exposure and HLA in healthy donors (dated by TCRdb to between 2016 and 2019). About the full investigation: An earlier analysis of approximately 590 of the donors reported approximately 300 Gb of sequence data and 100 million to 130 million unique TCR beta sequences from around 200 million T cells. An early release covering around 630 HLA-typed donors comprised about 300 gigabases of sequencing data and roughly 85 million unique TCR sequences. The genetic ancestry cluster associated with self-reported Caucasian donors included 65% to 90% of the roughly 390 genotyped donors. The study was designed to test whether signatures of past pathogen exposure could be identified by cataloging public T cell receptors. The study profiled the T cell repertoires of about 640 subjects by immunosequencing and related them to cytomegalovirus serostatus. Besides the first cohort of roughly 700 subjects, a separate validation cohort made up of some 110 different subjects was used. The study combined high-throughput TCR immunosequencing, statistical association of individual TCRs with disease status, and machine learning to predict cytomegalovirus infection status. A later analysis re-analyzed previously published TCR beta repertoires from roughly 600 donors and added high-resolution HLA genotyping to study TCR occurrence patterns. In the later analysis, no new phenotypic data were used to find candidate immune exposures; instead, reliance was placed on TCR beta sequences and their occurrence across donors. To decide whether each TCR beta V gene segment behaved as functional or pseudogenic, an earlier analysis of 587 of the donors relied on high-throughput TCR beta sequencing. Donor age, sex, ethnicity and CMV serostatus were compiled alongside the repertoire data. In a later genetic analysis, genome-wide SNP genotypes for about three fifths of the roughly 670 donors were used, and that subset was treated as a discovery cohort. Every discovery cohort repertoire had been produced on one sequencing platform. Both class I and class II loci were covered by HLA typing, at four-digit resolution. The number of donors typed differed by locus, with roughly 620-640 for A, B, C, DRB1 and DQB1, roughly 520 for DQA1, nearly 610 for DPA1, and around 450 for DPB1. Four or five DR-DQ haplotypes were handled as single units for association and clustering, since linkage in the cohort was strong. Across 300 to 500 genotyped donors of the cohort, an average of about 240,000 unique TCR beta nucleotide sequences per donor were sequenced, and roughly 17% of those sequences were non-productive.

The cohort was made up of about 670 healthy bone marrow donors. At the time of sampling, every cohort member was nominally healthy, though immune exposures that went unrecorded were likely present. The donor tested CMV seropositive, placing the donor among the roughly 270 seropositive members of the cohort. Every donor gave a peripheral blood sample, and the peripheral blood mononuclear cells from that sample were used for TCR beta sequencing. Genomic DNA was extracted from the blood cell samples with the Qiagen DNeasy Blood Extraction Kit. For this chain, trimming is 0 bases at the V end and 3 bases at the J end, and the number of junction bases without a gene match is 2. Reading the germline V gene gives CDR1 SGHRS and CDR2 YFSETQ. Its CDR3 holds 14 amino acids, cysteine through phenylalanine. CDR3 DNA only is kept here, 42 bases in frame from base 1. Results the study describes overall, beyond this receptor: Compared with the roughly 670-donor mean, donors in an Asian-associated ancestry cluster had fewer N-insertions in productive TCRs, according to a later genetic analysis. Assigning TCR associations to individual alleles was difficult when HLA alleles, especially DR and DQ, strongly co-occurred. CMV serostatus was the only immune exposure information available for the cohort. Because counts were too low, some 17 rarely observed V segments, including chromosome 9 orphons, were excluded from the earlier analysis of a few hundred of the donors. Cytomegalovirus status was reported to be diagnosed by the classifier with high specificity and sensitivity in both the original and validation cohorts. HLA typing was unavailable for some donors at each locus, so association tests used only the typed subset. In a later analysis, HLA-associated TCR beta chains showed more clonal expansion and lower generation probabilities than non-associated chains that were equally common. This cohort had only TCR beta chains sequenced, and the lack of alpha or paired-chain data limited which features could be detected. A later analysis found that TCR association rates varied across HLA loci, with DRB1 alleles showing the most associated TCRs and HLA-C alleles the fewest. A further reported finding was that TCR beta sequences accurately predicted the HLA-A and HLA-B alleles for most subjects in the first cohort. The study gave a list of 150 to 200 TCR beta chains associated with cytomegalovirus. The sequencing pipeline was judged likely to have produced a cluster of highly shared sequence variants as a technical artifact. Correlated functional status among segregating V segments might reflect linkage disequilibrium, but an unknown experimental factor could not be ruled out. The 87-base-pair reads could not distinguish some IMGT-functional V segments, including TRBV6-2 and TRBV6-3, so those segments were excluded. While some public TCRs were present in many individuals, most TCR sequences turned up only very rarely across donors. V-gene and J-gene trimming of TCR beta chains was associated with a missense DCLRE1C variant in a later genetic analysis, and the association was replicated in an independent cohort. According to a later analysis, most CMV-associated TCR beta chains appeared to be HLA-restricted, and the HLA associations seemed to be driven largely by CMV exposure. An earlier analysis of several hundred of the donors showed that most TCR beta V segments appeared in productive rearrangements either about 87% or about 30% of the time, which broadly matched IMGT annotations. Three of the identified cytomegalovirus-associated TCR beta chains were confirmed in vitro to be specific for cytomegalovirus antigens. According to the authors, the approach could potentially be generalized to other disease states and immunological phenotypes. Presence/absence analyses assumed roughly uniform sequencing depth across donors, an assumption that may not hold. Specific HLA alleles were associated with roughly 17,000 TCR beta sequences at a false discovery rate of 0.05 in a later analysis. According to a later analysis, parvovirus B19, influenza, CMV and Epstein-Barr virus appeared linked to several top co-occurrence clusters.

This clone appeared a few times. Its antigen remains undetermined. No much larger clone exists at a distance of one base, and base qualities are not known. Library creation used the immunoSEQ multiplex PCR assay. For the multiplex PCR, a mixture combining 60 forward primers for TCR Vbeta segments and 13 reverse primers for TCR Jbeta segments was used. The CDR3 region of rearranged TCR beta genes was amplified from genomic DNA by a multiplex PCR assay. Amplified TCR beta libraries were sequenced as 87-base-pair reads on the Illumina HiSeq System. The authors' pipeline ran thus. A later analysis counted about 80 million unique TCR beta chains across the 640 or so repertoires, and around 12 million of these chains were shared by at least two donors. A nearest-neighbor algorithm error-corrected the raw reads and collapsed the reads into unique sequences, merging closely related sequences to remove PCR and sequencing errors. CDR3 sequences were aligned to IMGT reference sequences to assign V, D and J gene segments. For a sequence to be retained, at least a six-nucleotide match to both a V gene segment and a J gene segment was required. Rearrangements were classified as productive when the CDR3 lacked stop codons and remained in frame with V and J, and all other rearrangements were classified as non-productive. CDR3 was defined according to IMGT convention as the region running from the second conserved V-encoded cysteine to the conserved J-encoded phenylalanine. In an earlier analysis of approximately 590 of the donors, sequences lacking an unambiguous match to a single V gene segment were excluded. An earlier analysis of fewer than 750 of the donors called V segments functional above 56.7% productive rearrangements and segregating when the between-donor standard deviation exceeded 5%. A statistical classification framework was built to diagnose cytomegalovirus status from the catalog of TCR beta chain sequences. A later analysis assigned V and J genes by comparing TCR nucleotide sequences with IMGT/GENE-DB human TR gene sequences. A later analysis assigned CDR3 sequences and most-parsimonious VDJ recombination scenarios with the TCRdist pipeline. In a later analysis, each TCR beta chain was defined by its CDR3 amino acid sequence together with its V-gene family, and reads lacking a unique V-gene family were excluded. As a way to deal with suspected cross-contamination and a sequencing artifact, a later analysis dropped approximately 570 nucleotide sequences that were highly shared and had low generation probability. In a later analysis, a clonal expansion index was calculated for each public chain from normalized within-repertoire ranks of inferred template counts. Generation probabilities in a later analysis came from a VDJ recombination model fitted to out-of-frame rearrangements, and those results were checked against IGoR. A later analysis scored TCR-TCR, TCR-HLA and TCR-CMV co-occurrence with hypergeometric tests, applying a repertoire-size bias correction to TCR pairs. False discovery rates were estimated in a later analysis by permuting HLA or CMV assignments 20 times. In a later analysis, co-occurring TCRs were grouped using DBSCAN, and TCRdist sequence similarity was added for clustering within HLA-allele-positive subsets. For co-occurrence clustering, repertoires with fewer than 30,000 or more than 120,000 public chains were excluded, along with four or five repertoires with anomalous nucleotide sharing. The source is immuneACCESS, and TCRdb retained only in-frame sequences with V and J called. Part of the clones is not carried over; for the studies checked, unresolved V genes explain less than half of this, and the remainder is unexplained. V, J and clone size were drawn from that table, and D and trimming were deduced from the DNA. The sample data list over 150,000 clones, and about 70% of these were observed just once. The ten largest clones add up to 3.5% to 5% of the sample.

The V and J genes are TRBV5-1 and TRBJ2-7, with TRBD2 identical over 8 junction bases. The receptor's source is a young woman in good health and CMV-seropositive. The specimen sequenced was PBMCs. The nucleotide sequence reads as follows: TGCGCCAGCAGCTTGGAGCGGGAGAGCTACGAGCAGTACTTC. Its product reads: CASSLERESYEQYF.